This TCR beta chain was captured in a study of blood T cell repertoires in COVID-19. Germline V CDR1 and CDR2: SGHDT, YYEEEE. J gave up 5 bases and V 6 bases, and 8 bases lay outside the gene matches. The CDR3 sequence is 14 residues long. Original analysis: For nucleated cells, counts were estimated from reference gene primer amplification. Assay: immunoSEQ multiplex PCR; the TCRdb copy retains only in-frame clones and omits some. Clone size and the V and J calls come from that table; the DNA yielded D and trimming. The sample includes 110,000 or so clones, 70% to 90% seen only once; the top ten take roughly 8.1%.

What was sequenced was peripheral blood. The clonotype was recovered from a woman in her 70s who had recovered from COVID-19. The rearrangement uses TRBV5-6 and TRBJ2-7; TRBD1 agrees at 10 bases. The CDR3 coding sequence is TGTGCCAGCACCCTCGGGACAGGGGTAAACGAGCAGTACTTC. This codes for CASTLGTGVNEQYF.